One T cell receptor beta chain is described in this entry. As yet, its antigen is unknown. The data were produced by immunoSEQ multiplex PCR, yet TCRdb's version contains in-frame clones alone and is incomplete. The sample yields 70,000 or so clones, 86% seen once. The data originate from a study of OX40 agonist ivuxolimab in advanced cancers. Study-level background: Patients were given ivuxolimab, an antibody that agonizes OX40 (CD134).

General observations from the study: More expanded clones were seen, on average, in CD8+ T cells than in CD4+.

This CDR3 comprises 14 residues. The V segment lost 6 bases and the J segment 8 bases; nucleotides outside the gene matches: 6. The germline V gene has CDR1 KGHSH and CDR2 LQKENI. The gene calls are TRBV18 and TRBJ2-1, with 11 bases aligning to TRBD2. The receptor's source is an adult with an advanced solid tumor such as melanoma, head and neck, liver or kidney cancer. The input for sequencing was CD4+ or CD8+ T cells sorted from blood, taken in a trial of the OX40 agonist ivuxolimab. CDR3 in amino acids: CASSPGTSGYEQFF. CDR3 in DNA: TGTGCCAGCTCGCCCGGGACTAGCGGCTATGAGCAGTTCTTC.